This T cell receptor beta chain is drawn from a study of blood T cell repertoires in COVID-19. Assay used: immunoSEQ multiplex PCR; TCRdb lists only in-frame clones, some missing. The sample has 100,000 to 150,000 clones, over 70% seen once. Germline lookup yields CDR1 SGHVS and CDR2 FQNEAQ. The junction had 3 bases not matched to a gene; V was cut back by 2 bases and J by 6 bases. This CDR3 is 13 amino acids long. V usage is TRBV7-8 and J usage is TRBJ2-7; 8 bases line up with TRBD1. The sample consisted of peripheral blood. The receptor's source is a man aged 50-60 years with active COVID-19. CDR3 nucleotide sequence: TGTGCCAGCAGCTTAATACAGGGGGGCGAGCAGTACTTC. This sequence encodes CASSLIQGGEQYF.